This T cell receptor (beta chain) was found in a study of metastatic and nonmetastatic thyroid tumors. Regarding this clone: Its antigen is unidentified.

There are 13 residues in the CDR3. The V end was cut by 3 bases, the J end by 9 bases, with 15 bases between. Germline loops: CDR1 SGHRS, CDR2 YFSETQ. General study points: Across blood and tumor, TCR beta diversity in malignant thyroid tumors was reportedly significantly higher than in benign nodules.

MiXCR re-clonotyped the PCR reads for TCRdb. The sample records about 40,000 clones, approximately 16% being singletons. Thyroid surgery was performed in patients who had received no treatment beforehand. The receptor comes from a female donor with papillary thyroid cancer or a benign thyroid nodule (not recorded which). Some clones in this sample may be carry-over from other donors' samples. Input material: tumor tissue. The chain links TRBV5-1 to TRBJ1-1; possibly TRBD1 for D (6 bases). CDR3 loop: CASSYEQGRKAFF. CDR3 coding DNA: TGCGCCAGCAGCTATGAACAGGGACGGAAAGCTTTCTTT.